The 30 T cell receptor beta chains in this list originate from one sample, sequenced in a study of CDR3 diversity in severe acne. MiXCR, run by TCRdb on the PCR reads, gives a single entry per CDR3 protein. This table has roughly 100,000 distinct CDR3 sequences, approximately 47% appearing once. The source material was blood. These receptors were obtained from a male donor with acne.

This clonotype was seen repeatedly, ten times or more. CDR3 DNA: TGTGCCAGCAGCTCCAGGAACACCGGGGAGCTGTTTTTT. Translating it yields CASSSRNTGELFF. The chain is built from TRBV7-9 and TRBJ2-2; D is undetermined. This CDR3 has 13 amino acids. Germline CDR1 and CDR2: SEHNR and FQNEAQ (reference sequence). Between the trimmed V and J ends, which lost 4 bases and 1 base, there was a span of 4 bases.

In its sample, this clonotype was seen many times. The CDR3: CASSEEEVGELFF. The CDR3 bases are TGTGCCAGCAGTGAAGAAGAAGTCGGGGAGCTGTTTTTT. The chain has TRBV6-4 and TRBJ2-2, with D uncertain. The germline V gene encodes CDR1 MRHNA and CDR2 SNTAGT. V shed 3 bases and J shed 7 bases, with 9 bases lying between them. The CDR3 has 13 residues.

The chain combines TRBV25-1 with TRBJ2-1, with 10 bases matching TRBD2. The CDR3 runs 16 residues. Looked up from germline, CDR1 is MGHDK and CDR2 is SYGVNS. With 2 bases clipped from V and 8 bases from J, the junction kept 9 bases outside the gene matches. CDR3 DNA: TGTGCCAGCAGTGAAGCCCTAGCGGGAGAGCGCTATGAGCAGTTCTTC. This gives the protein CASSEALAGERYEQFF.

V usage is TRBV20-1 and J usage is TRBJ2-7, with 9 nucleotides matching TRBD2. The junction had 22 bases not matched to a gene; V was cut back by 6 bases and J by 4 bases. Germline V gene sequence: CDR1 DFQATT, CDR2 SNEGSKA (reference sequence). The CDR3 consists of 18 residues. For the CDR3, the DNA is TGCAGTGCCCCCCTAGCGGGGTCTGGCGAGGTAGGGGGATACGAGCAGTACGTC. Translated, it gives CSAPLAGSGEVGGYEQYV.

This clonotype was seen at least ten times. The V call is TRBV5-8, the J call TRBJ2-7; D may be TRBD1 (6 bases). There are 12 residues in the CDR3. Trimming took off 4 bases at V and 6 bases at J, with 11 bases between the two ends. Germline V gene data show CDR1 as SGHTS and CDR2 as YDEGEE. CDR3 sequence (DNA): TGTGCCAGCAGCCTCAGGGGTGGCGAGCAGTACTTC. This codes for CASSLRGGEQYF.

V is TRBV7-6 and J is TRBJ2-7, with TRBD1 matching over 10 bases. This CDR3 region has 16 residues. With 5 bases clipped from V and 4 bases from J, the junction kept 11 bases outside the gene matches. Germline V gene data show CDR1 as SGHVS and CDR2 as FNYEAQ. CDR3 bases: TGTGCCAGCAGCCCAGGTCTTGGGACAGGGGTATACGAGCAGTACTTC. This gives the protein CASSPGLGTGVYEQYF.

This clonotype was seen a handful of times. The rearrangement joins TRBV28 to TRBJ2-1; D is unclear. CDR3 size: 14 residues. Germline V gene lookup returns CDR1 MDHEN and CDR2 SYDVKM. With 3 bases removed from V and 0 bases from J, the gap between germline ends came to 6 bases. CDR3 in DNA: TGTGCCAGCAGTTTTATGAGCTCCTACAATGAGCAGTTCTTC. Its protein product is CASSFMSSYNEQFF.

The V call is TRBV7-9, the J call TRBJ2-7; tentatively, D is TRBD1 (6 bases). The CDR3 runs 16 residues. Trimming removed 4 bases at V and 3 bases at J, with 19 bases between. Germline V gene lookup returns CDR1 SEHNR and CDR2 FQNEAQ (reference sequence). The DNA for the CDR3 is TGTGCCAGCAGCTCCCCCAGCCGGGACACCTACTACGAGCAGTACTTC. It specifies CASSSPSRDTYYEQYF.

This rearrangement joins TRBV13 to TRBJ1-1; D is unresolved. The V end lost 4 bases, the J end lost 1 base, and 7 bases lay between the germline ends. Germline values: CDR1 PRHDT, CDR2 FYEKMQ (reference sequence). The CDR3 is 13 amino acids. CDR3 DNA sequence: TGTGCCAGCAGCTCCAACAGGAACACTGAAGCTTTCTTT. This translates into CASSSNRNTEAFF.

This chain connects TRBV6-1 to TRBJ1-5; D call uncertain. In germline, CDR1 is MNHNS, CDR2 SASEGT. V was cut by 2 bases and J by 5 bases, with 7 bases left in between. The CDR3 is 13 amino acids. The CDR3 DNA reads as TGTGCCAGCAGTGAAATGAGGGATCAGCCCCAGCATTTT. Residues: CASSEMRDQPQHF.

In DNA form, the CDR3 reads TGTGCCAGCAGCCCTCGGGGTTGGGCCGGGGAGCTGTTTTTT. Translating it yields CASSPRGWAGELFF. This rearrangement joins TRBV7-2 to TRBJ2-2, with a possible D match to TRBD2 (5 bases). The CDR3 runs to 14 residues. The germline CDR1 and CDR2 sequences are SGHTA and FQGNSA. V lost 5 bases to trimming and J lost 6 bases, with 13 bases between them.

This rearrangement joins TRBV24-1 to TRBJ1-4; D is perhaps TRBD1 (6 bases). V lost 2 bases to trimming and J lost 8 bases, with 11 bases between them. The germline gives CDR1 KGHDR, CDR2 SFDVKD. The CDR3 is made up of 14 amino acids. The DNA of the CDR3 is TGTGCCACCAGTGATTCACAGGGTCCCGAAAAACTGTTTTTT. Protein: CATSDSQGPEKLFF.

J is TRBJ2-7 and V is TRBV10-2; 9 bases are shared with TRBD1. The CDR3 extends over 15 amino acids. Germline values: CDR1 WSHSY, CDR2 SAAADI. V trimming: 2 bases; J trimming: 4 bases; junction bases outside the gene matches: 6. The CDR3 region has the DNA TGCGCCAGCAGTGAGATTACAGGGGGCACGTACGAGCAGTACTTC. Its translation is CASSEITGGTYEQYF.

The chain employs TRBV10-3 and TRBJ1-2; the D gene is possibly TRBD1 (5 bases). This CDR3 is built from 17 residues. The V end was cut by 3 bases, the J end by 0 bases, with 17 bases between. Germline lookup yields CDR1 ENHRY and CDR2 SYGVKD. The CDR3 region is CAISDGADGRSNYGYTF. The CDR3 region has the DNA TGTGCCATCAGTGACGGGGCGGACGGACGATCTAACTATGGCTACACCTTC.

This clonotype was picked up a small number of times. J is TRBJ1-5 and V is TRBV25-1, with D uncertain. Germline V lookup: CDR1 MGHDK, CDR2 SYGVNS. The CDR3 length is 16 residues. Trimming shortened V by 0 bases and J by 0 bases, and 9 bases separated the two germline ends. CDR3 sequence reads: CASSEYNDYSNQPQHF. CDR3 in DNA: TGTGCCAGCAGTGAATATAACGACTATAGCAATCAGCCCCAGCATTTT.

This clonotype was counted many times. This chain joins TRBV2 and TRBJ2-1, with D hard to call. CDR1 is SNHLY and CDR2 is FYNNEI in the germline V gene. The CDR3 totals 11 residues. Trimming removed 2 bases from V and 14 bases from J, with 10 bases in between. The CDR3 loop reads CASSEIRREFF. In DNA form, the CDR3 reads TGTGCCAGCAGTGAAATTCGACGGGAGTTCTTC.

This clonotype was detected ten times or more. The gene calls are TRBV11-2 and TRBJ2-1; D may be TRBD2 (5 bases). Per the germline V gene, CDR1 is SGHAT and CDR2 is FQNNGV. This CDR3 is 15 amino acids long. The V and J ends lost 2 bases and 3 bases respectively, with 11 bases between them. CDR3 in amino acids: CASSLLGRRYNEQFF. CDR3 DNA sequence: TGTGCCAGCAGCTTATTAGGGAGACGCTACAATGAGCAGTTCTTC.

On this clonotype itself: A read error may explain this, as a much larger clone is one base away. The chain uses TRBV7-8 and TRBJ2-3; TRBD2 might be the D (7 bases). There are 17 residues in the CDR3. In germline, CDR1 is SGHVS, CDR2 FQNEAQ. Trimming shortened V by 2 bases and J by 4 bases, and 19 bases separated the two germline ends. CDR3 sequence: CASSLRPLGGGADTQYF. The CDR3 bases are TGTGCCAGCAGCTTACGGCCCCTCGGCGGGGGCGCAGATACGCAGTATTTT.

At least ten counts were recorded for this clonotype. The chain uses TRBV19 and TRBJ1-5; D not certain. This CDR3 comprises 15 residues. V shed 6 bases and J shed 0 bases, with 12 bases lying between them. Germline V lookup: CDR1 LNHDA, CDR2 SQIVND (reference sequence). In nucleotides, the CDR3 is TGTGCCAGTAGGATGGAGGGATATAGCAATCAGCCCCAGCATTTT. Its protein product is CASRMEGYSNQPQHF.

Judged by abundance, this clonotype is medium-sized. The genes are TRBV10-3 and TRBJ2-1; D perhaps matches TRBD2 (6 bases). The CDR3 length is 13 residues. Trimming pared 11 bases from V and 7 bases from J, leaving 18 bases between. The germline V gene encodes CDR1 ENHRY and CDR2 SYGVKD. CDR3: CAVQLAGLNEQFF. The DNA of the CDR3 is TGTGCCGTTCAACTAGCAGGCCTGAATGAGCAGTTCTTC.

A note on this clonotype: Since a much larger clone is just one base distant, this may be a read error. The V gene is TRBV20-1, the J gene TRBJ2-7; the match to TRBD2 covers 12 bases. The CDR3 consists of 17 residues. Germline lookup yields CDR1 DFQATT and CDR2 SNEGSKA (reference sequence). The V and J ends lost 0 bases and 4 bases, in that order; junction bases with no gene match: 10. CDR3 nucleotides: TGCAGTGCTAGAGAGCACCCTAGCGGGAGGGGCGTATACGAGCAGTACTTC. It specifies CSAREHPSGRGVYEQYF.

This clonotype showed up many times. The rearrangement uses TRBV7-8 and TRBJ1-4; no reliable D call. The length of the CDR3 is 17 residues. The germline V gene encodes CDR1 SGHVS and CDR2 FQNEAQ. Trimming cost V 1 base and J 2 bases, with 14 bases left between them. The CDR3 region has the DNA TGTGCCAGCAGCTTAGTGCGGACCCCTTGGACTAATGAAAAACTGTTTTTT. Translated: CASSLVRTPWTNEKLFF.

In the case of this clonotype: A much bigger clone sits one base away, suggesting this may be a read error. V usage is TRBV2 and J usage is TRBJ2-7; 12 nucleotides match TRBD2. The junction had 12 bases not matched to a gene; V was cut back by 2 bases and J by 4 bases. This CDR3 region has 18 residues. Germline CDR1 is SNHLY and CDR2 is FYNNEI. The CDR3 is CASSETSGRWSTPYEQYV. The CDR3 region has the DNA TGTGCCAGCAGTGAAACTAGCGGGAGGTGGTCTACTCCTTACGAGCAGTACGTC.

The CDR3 sequence is CAERVHNEQFF. CDR3 DNA sequence: TGTGCCGAGAGGGTCCACAATGAGCAGTTCTTC. This sequence joins TRBV25-1 and TRBJ2-1, with D possibly TRBD2 on 5 matching bases. CDR1 and CDR2 from the germline V gene are MGHDK and SYGVNS. This CDR3 spans 11 amino acids. V was cut by 11 bases and J by 5 bases, with 10 bases left in between.

V is TRBV20-1 and J is TRBJ2-7; 10 bases are shared with TRBD2. The V and J ends lost 3 bases and 9 bases, in that order; junction bases with no gene match: 20. The germline V gene encodes CDR1 DFQATT and CDR2 SNEGSKA (reference sequence). The CDR3 is 17 residues long. CDR3 nucleotides: TGCAGTGCTAGGGCTATTACTAGCGGGACTAGCCCGCGTGTGCAGTACTTC. It specifies CSARAITSGTSPRVQYF.

The gene calls are TRBV20-1 and TRBJ1-5, with 8 bases aligning to TRBD1. The CDR3 contains 12 residues. The germline V gene encodes CDR1 DFQATT and CDR2 SNEGSKA (reference sequence). Unmatched junction bases numbered 5, after V lost 6 bases and J lost 7 bases. The CDR3 loop is CSARGRGQPQHF. For the CDR3, the DNA is TGCAGTGCCAGGGGGCGCGGGCAGCCCCAGCATTTT.

This sequence joins TRBV15 and TRBJ1-2, with TRBD1 identical over 7 bases. Germline V gene data show CDR1 as LNHNV and CDR2 as YYDKDF (reference sequence). The CDR3 runs to 16 residues. The trim removed 0 bases at V and 5 bases at J, leaving 9 bases unmatched. The CDR3 DNA reads TGTGCCACCAGCAGAGAAAAAGACAGGGCGGCATATGGCTACACCTTC. Amino acids: CATSREKDRAAYGYTF. Supplemented by reference TRBV15 and TRBJ1-2, the full variable domain reads DAMVIQNPRYQVTQFGKPVTLSCSQTLNHNVMYWYQQKSSQAPKLLFHYYDKDFNNEADTPDNFQSRRPNTSFCFLDIRSPGLGDTAMYLCATSREKDRAAYGYTFGSGTRLTVV.

In its sample, this clonotype was seen many times. CDR3 amino acids: CASSLGARTGNYEQYF. DNA of the CDR3: TGTGCCAGCAGCTTAGGGGCGAGGACAGGTAATTACGAGCAGTACTTC. The chain uses TRBV7-8 and TRBJ2-7, with 7 nucleotides matching TRBD1. J lost 4 bases, V lost 1 base, and 10 bases had no gene match. This CDR3 comprises 16 residues. Germline V gene sequence: CDR1 SGHVS, CDR2 FQNEAQ.

This rearrangement joins TRBV9 to TRBJ2-5, with a possible D match to TRBD2 (6 bases). Trimming stripped 0 bases from V and 5 bases from J, with 14 bases between. Germline V gene data show CDR1 as SGDLS and CDR2 as YYNGEE. There are 15 residues in the CDR3. The CDR3 sequence: CASSVAGGGVETQYF. DNA of the CDR3: TGTGCCAGCAGCGTAGCGGGCGGAGGGGTGGAGACCCAGTACTTC.

This rearrangement joins TRBV5-8 to TRBJ2-3; TRBD2 agrees at 8 bases. The germline V gene has CDR1 SGHTS and CDR2 YDEGEE. J was trimmed by 3 bases and V by 2 bases; bases with no gene match: 8. CDR3 size: 16 residues. In DNA form, the CDR3 reads TGTGCCAGCAGCTTTGTGCGGGGGGCGAGGACAGATACGCAGTATTTT. Translating gives CASSFVRGARTDTQYF.